This section outlines one TCR beta chain sequence together with its context. This sample stems from a study of blood T cell repertoires in COVID-19. From germline, CDR1 is SGHRS and CDR2 YFSETQ. The V end lost 3 bases, the J end lost 1 base, and 13 bases lay between the germline ends. The CDR3 loop spans 15 amino acids. Method: immunoSEQ multiplex PCR; TCRdb's copy keeps in-frame clones and lacks some. The profile shows some 360,000 clones, more than 70% of them singletons. Exposed participants encountered a COVID-19 case during the 2 weeks preceding study entry. The gene calls are TRBV5-1 and TRBJ1-1; the D gene is possibly TRBD1 (5 bases). Sequencing used PBMCs or T cells enriched from blood (not recorded which). This TCR was recovered from a woman in her 30s who had been exposed to COVID-19. CDR3 region: CASSSLGPGNTEAFF. The CDR3 DNA follows: TGCGCCAGCAGCTCCTTGGGGCCGGGGAACACTGAAGCTTTCTTT.